This TCR beta chain is from a study of cytomegalovirus exposure and HLA in healthy donors. The V and J ends lost 3 bases and 6 bases, in that order; junction bases with no gene match: 9. CDR3 length: 16 amino acids. CDR1 is MNHEY and CDR2 is SMNVEV in the germline V gene (reference sequence). Clones were sequenced by immunoSEQ multiplex PCR, and TCRdb holds only the in-frame ones, with some missing. The table shows 150,000 to 200,000 clones, with approximately 90% occurring only once. The sequenced sample consisted of PBMCs. The chain couples TRBV27 to TRBJ2-5; 11 bases fit TRBD1. This TCR was recovered from a woman in her twenties or thirties in good health and CMV-seronegative. This CDR3 is CASSLLGQDRGQTQYF. CDR3 DNA: TGTGCCAGCAGTTTGCTTGGCCAGGACAGGGGGCAGACCCAGTACTTC.